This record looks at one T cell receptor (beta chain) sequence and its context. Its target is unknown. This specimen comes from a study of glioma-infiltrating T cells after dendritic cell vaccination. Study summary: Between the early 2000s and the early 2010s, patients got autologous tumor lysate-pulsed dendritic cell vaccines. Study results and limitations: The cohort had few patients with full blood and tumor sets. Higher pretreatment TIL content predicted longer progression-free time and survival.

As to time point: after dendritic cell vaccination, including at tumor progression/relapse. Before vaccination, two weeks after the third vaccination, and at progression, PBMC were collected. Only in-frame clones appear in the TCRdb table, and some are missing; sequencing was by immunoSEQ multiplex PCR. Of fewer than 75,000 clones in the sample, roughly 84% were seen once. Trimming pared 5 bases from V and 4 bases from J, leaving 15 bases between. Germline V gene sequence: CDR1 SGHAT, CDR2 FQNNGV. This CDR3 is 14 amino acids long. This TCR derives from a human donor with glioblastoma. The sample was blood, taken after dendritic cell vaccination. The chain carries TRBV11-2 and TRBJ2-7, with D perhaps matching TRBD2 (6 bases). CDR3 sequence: CASSPTPGVYEQYF. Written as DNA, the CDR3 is TGTGCCAGCAGCCCAACGCCGGGGGTTTACGAGCAGTACTTC.